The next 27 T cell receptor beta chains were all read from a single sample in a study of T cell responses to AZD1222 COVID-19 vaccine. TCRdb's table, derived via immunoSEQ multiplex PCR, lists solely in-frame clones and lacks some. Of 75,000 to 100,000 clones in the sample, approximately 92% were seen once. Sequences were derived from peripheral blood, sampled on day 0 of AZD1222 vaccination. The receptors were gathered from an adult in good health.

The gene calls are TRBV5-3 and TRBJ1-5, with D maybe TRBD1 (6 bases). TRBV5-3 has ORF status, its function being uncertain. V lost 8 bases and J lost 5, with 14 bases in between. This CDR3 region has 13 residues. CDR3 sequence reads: CASLRTVHQPQHF. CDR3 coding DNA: TGTGCCAGCCTAAGGACAGTCCATCAGCCCCAGCATTTT.

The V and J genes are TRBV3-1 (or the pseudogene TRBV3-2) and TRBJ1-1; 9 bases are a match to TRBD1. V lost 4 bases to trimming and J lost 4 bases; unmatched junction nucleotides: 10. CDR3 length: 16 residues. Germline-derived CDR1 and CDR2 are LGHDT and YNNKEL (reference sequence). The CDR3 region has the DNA TGTGCCAGCAGCCTAACAGGGGGCAGTATAATCACTGAAGCTTTCTTT. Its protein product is CASSLTGGSIITEAFF.

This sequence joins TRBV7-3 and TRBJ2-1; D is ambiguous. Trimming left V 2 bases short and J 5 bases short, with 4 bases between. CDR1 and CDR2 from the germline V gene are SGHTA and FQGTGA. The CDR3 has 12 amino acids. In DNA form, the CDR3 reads TGTGCCAGCAGCTTAGGGAACAATGAGCAGTTCTTC. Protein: CASSLGNNEQFF.

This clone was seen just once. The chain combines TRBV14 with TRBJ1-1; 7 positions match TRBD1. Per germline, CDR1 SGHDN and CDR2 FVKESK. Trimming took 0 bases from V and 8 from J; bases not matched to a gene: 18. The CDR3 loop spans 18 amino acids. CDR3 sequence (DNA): TGTGCCAGCAGCCAAGATCGTGGAGACCGGGACAGCCCTAAGGAAGCTTTCTTT. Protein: CASSQDRGDRDSPKEAFF.

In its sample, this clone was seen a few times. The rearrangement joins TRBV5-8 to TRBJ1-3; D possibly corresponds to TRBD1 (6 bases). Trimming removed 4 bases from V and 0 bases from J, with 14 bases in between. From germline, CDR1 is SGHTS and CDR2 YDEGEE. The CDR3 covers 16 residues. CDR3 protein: CASSGRTAYSGNTIYF. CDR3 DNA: TGTGCCAGCAGCGGACGGACAGCGTACTCTGGAAACACCATATATTTT.

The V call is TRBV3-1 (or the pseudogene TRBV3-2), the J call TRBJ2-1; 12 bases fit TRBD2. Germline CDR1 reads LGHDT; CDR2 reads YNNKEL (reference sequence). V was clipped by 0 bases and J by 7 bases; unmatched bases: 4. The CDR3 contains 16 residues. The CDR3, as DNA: TGTGCCAGCAGCCAAGACTCACTAGCGGGGGGTAATGAGCAGTTCTTC. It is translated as CASSQDSLAGGNEQFF.

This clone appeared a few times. CDR3 nucleotide sequence: TGTGCCACCAATGGTTTGGGTGAAGCTTTCTTT. Translated: CATNGLGEAFF. This chain uses TRBV24-1 with TRBJ1-1; no definite D call. The germline V and J ends were trimmed by 8 bases and 7 bases, with 10 bases remaining between them. The CDR3 spans 11 residues. Germline CDR1 reads KGHDR; CDR2 reads SFDVKD.

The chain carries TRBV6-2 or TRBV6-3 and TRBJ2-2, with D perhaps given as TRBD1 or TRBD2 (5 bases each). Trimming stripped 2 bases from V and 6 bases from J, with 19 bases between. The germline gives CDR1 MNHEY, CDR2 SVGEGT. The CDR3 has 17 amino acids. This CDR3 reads CASSYTTGPRVAGELFF. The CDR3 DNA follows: TGTGCCAGCAGTTACACAACGGGACCGCGGGTCGCCGGGGAGCTGTTTTTT.

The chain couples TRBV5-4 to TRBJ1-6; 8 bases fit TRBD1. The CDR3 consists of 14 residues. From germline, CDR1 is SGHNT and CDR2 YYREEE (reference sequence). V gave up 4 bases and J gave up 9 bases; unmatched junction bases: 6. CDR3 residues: CASSAGQAGSPLHF. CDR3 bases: TGTGCCAGCAGCGCGGGACAGGCTGGTTCACCCCTCCACTTT.

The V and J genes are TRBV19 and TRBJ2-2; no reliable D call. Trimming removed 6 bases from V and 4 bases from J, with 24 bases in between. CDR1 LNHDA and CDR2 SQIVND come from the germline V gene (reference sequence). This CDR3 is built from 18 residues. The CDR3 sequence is CASRLRLVGPRGTGELFF. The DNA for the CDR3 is TGTGCCAGTAGGTTGAGGCTGGTCGGGCCCCGAGGCACCGGGGAGCTGTTTTTT.

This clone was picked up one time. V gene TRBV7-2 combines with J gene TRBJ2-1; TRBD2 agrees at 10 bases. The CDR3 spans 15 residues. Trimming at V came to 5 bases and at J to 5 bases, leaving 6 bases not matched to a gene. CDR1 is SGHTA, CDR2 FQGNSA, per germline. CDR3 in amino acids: CASSLLAGVDNEQFF. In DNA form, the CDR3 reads TGTGCCAGCAGCCTCCTAGCGGGGGTAGACAATGAGCAGTTCTTC.

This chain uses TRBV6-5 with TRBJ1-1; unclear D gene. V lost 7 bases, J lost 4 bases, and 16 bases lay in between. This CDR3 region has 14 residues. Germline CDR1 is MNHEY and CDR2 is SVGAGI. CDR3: CASTEGPPGTEAFF. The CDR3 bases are TGTGCCAGCACCGAAGGACCCCCTGGCACTGAAGCTTTCTTT.

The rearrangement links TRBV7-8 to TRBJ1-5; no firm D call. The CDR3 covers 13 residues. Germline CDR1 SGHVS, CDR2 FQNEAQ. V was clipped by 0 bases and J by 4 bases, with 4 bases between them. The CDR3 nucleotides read TGTGCCAGCAGCTTAGCAGAGAATCAGCCCCAGCATTTT. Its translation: CASSLAENQPQHF.

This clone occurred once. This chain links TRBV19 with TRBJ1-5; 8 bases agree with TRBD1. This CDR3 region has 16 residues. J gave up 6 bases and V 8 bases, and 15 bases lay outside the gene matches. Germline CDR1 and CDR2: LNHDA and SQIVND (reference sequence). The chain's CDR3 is CASRSLDRVGGQPQHF. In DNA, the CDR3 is TGTGCCAGTCGCTCTCTGGACAGGGTGGGCGGTCAGCCCCAGCATTTT.

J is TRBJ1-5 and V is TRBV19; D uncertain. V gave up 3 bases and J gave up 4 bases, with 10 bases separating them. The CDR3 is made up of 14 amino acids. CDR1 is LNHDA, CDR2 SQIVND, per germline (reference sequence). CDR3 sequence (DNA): TGTGCCAGTAGTATTACTGGGAGAAATCAGCCCCAGCATTTT. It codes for CASSITGRNQPQHF.

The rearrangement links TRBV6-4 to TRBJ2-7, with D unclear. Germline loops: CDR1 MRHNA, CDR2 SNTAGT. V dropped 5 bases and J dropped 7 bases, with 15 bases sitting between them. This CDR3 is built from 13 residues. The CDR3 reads CASSFAPDTEQYF. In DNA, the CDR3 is TGTGCCAGCAGTTTTGCCCCCGATACGGAGCAGTACTTC.

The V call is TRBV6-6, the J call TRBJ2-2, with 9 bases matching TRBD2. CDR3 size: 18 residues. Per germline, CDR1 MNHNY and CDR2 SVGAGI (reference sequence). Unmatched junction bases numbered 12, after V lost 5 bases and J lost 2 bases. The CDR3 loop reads CASSRRGVAGVNTGELFF. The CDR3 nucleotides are TGTGCCAGCAGTCGCCGAGGGGTAGCGGGAGTCAACACCGGGGAGCTGTTTTTT.

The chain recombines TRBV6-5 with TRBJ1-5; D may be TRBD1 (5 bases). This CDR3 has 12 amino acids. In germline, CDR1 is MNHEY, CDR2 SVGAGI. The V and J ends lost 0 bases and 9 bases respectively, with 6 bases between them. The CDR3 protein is CASSYSQGPQHF. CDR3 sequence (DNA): TGTGCCAGCAGTTACTCCCAGGGGCCCCAGCATTTT.

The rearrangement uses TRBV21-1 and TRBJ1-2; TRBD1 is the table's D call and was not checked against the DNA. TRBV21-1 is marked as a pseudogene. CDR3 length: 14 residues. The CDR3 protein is CASSTAGTGDGYTF. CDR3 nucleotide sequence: TGTGCCAGCAGTACCGCCGGGACAGGGGATGGCTACACCTTC.

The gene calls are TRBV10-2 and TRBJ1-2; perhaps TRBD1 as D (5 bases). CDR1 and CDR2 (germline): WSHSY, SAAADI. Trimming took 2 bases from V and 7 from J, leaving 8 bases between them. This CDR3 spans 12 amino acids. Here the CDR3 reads CASSEQGGGYTF. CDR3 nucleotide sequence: TGCGCCAGCAGTGAGCAGGGTGGTGGCTACACCTTC.

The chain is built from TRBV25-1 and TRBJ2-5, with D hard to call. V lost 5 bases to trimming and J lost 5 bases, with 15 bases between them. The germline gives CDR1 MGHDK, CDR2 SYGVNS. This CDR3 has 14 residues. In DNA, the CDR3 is TGTGCCAGCAGTACGCCAGGACCGAGGGAGACCCAGTACTTC. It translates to CASSTPGPRETQYF. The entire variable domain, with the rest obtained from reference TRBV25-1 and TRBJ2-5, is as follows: EADIYQTPRYLVIGTGKKITLECSQTMGHDKMYWYQQDPGMELHLIHYSYGVNSTEKGDLSSESTVSRIRTEHFPLTLESARPSHTSQYLCASSTPGPRETQYFGPGTRLLVL.

The CDR3 loop is CASSLNRAGYEQYF. The CDR3 DNA sequence: TGCGCCAGCAGCTTGAACAGGGCCGGCTACGAGCAGTACTTC. This rearrangement joins TRBV5-1 to TRBJ2-7; D might be TRBD1 (6 bases). The ends were cut back, 1 base at V and 3 bases at J, with 11 bases in the middle. The CDR3 runs 14 residues. Per germline, CDR1 SGHRS and CDR2 YFSETQ.

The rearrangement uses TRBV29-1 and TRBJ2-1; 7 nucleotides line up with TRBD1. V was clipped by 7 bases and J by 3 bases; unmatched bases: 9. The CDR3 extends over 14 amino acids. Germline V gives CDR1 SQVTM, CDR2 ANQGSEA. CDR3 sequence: CSADRAPYYNEQFF. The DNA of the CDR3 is TGCAGCGCCGACAGGGCACCATACTACAATGAGCAGTTCTTC.

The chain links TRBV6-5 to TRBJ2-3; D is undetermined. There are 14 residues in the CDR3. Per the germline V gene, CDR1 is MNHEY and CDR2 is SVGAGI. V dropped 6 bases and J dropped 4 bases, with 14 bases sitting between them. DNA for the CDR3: TGTGCCAGCAGGATGATACCAAGCGCAGATACGCAGTATTTT. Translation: CASRMIPSADTQYF.

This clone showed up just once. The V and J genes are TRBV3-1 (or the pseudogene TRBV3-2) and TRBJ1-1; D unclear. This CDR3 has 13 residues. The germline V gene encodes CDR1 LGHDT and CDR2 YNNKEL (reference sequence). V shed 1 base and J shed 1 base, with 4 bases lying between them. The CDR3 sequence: CASSQAANTEAFF. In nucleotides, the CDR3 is TGTGCCAGCAGCCAAGCAGCGAACACTGAAGCTTTCTTT.

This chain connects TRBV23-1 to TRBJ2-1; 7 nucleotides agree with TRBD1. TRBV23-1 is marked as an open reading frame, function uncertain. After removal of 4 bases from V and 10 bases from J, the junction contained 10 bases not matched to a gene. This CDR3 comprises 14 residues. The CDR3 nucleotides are TGCGCCAGCAGTCGGGACAGTGTAACGTGGGAGCAGTTCTTC. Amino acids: CASSRDSVTWEQFF.

CDR3 protein: CASSLDRFNQPQHF. The CDR3 nucleotides are TGTGCCAGCAGTCTGGACAGATTCAATCAGCCCCAGCATTTT. V and J are TRBV27 and TRBJ1-5; weak D call: TRBD1 (6 bases). CDR1 is MNHEY, CDR2 SMNVEV, per germline (reference sequence). The CDR3 runs to 14 residues. Trimming pared 5 bases from V and 3 bases from J, leaving 11 bases between.